This TCR beta chain originates from a study of graft-versus-host responses after intestinal transplantation. Germline-derived CDR1 and CDR2 are GTSNPN and SVGIG (reference sequence). The CDR3 runs to 14 residues. Trimming cost V 2 bases and J 0 bases, with 8 bases left between them. With respect to this clone: Its antigen is not known.

This table comes from immunoSEQ multiplex PCR, and its TCRdb copy is limited to in-frame clones, with some not included. Of 45,000 to 50,000 clones listed, 90% to 95% are singletons. Study-wide points: Recipient-marrow GvH clones were detected, some having first appeared in ileum or blood.

Sample: PBMCs, taken roughly 860 days after a first intestinal transplant, on the day of a second. The chain combines TRBV30 with TRBJ1-3; D not certain. This sequence originates from a human patient who received an intestinal transplant, so some T cells may come from the graft donor. CDR3 in DNA: TGTGCCTGGAGTATCGCCCTCTCTGGAAACACCATATATTTT. Protein: CAWSIALSGNTIYF.